A selection of T cell receptor beta chains follows, all from one sample in a study of cytomegalovirus exposure and HLA in healthy donors. Measured with immunoSEQ multiplex PCR; TCRdb has only the in-frame clones, and not every one. The data show about 190,000 clones, over 60% seen once. Sequencing was done on a sample of PBMCs. Receptor source: a woman aged 25 to 45 in good health and CMV-seropositive. The CDR3 runs from the conserved cysteine through the conserved F or W. The D gene is left open where the match is weak. Rows give clone size only sometimes, using once, few, many, or a class for an expanded clone.

length	V	D	size	J	DNA	CDR3
16	TRBV19	TRBD1	NA	TRBJ2-2	TGTGCCAGTAGTATCGGGGCAGGGGGAATTCCCGGGGAGCTGTTTTTT	CASSIGAGGIPGELFF
15	TRBV11-2	NA	few	TRBJ1-6	TGTGCCAGCAGCCAACAGAGCTCCTATAATTCACCCCTCCACTTT	CASSQQSSYNSPLHF
13	TRBV9	NA	NA	TRBJ2-5	TGTGCCAGCAGCGGGGGGCCAAGGGAGACCCAGTACTTC	CASSGGPRETQYF
16	TRBV5-4	NA	NA	TRBJ2-3	TGTGCCAGCAGCTTGGGGCGGGGTCCAAGCACAGATACGCAGTATTTT	CASSLGRGPSTDTQYF
19	TRBV7-9	TRBD2	once	TRBJ2-1	TGTGCCAGCAGCTTAGGAATAAGTGGGTCGGGACTAGCGGGAAATGAGCAGTTCTTC	CASSLGISGSGLAGNEQFF
19	TRBV2	NA	NA	TRBJ2-1	TGTGCCAGCTTTTGGCCGGCTAGCGTGACTCCCACTAATTACAATGAGCAGTTCTTC	CASFWPASVTPTNYNEQFF
10	TRBV20-1	TRBD1	once	TRBJ2-7	TGCAGTGCTGACAGGGTTGAGCAGTACTTC	CSADRVEQYF
15	TRBV4-1	NA	few	TRBJ2-4	TGCGCCAGCAGCCAAGAACGGAGTCCCAAAAACATTCAGTACTTC	CASSQERSPKNIQYF
13	TRBV7-3	TRBD1	NA	TRBJ1-1	TGTGCCAGCCGACAGGGACCGAACACTGAAGCTTTCTTT	CASRQGPNTEAFF
12	TRBV7-2	NA	once	TRBJ2-5	TGTGCCAGCAGCTTGGGGCAGGAGACCCAGTACTTC	CASSLGQETQYF
15	TRBV5-1	NA	few	TRBJ2-3	TGCGCCACCAAAGCCGACAGTTCTAGCACAGATACGCAGTATTTT	CATKADSSSTDTQYF
13	TRBV28	NA	NA	TRBJ1-3	TGTGCCAGCAGTCCCCAGGGTTTAAACACCATATATTTT	CASSPQGLNTIYF
15	TRBV7-9	TRBD1	NA	TRBJ2-1	TGTGCCAGCAGCGTCCGGGACAGGGGGGCAAATGAGCAGTTCTTC	CASSVRDRGANEQFF
15	TRBV4-1	NA	few	TRBJ2-5	TGCGCCAGCAGCCAAGAAGGAGGGTGGCGGGAGACCCAGTACTTC	CASSQEGGWRETQYF
13	TRBV5-6	TRBD1	NA	TRBJ1-2	TGTGCCAGCAGCCCGGACAGGGATTATGGCTACACCTTC	CASSPDRDYGYTF
14	TRBV16	TRBD1	NA	TRBJ2-7	TGTGCCAGCAGCCAACTGACAGGGACCTACGAGCAGTACTTC	CASSQLTGTYEQYF
13	TRBV2	NA	NA	TRBJ2-7	TGTGCCAGCAGTGTTAATCTTCGGAGGGAGCAGTACTTC	CASSVNLRREQYF
14	TRBV19	NA	once	TRBJ1-2	TGTGCCAGTAGTAACCCAGGGTTGGACTATGGCTACACCTTC	CASSNPGLDYGYTF
14	TRBV5-4	TRBD2	NA	TRBJ2-1	TGTGCCAGCAGCTTCGGGACTAGCTACAATGAGCAGTTCTTC	CASSFGTSYNEQFF